The 21 T cell receptor beta chains below come from one sample, sequenced in a study of blood T cell repertoires in COVID-19. The method was immunoSEQ multiplex PCR; TCRdb's version includes in-frame clones alone and lacks a portion of them. The profile shows roughly 40,000 clones, about 88% of them singletons. The sequenced sample consisted of peripheral blood. These receptors originate from a human donor in a cohort sampled during active COVID-19.

The chain joins TRBV3-1 (or the pseudogene TRBV3-2) to TRBJ1-5, with 7 bases lining up with TRBD1. This CDR3 has 14 amino acids. The V and J ends lost 1 base and 9 bases, in that order; junction bases with no gene match: 6. Germline CDR1 reads LGHDT; CDR2 reads YNNKEL (reference sequence). The CDR3 region has the DNA TGTGCCAGCAGCCAAGGAGCAGGGGGGAGGCCCCAGCATTTT. It translates to CASSQGAGGRPQHF.

The chain links TRBV19 to TRBJ1-3, with D tentatively TRBD1 (6 bases). CDR1 is LNHDA, CDR2 SQIVND, per germline (reference sequence). The CDR3 runs to 14 residues. Trimming removed 3 bases at V and 2 bases at J, with 8 bases between. The CDR3 spells CASSIRQAGNTIYF. Written as DNA, the CDR3 is TGTGCCAGTAGTATCCGACAGGCTGGAAACACCATATATTTT.

The chain couples TRBV11-2 to TRBJ2-2, with a possible D match to TRBD2 (7 bases). Germline V gives CDR1 SGHAT, CDR2 FQNNGV. CDR3 length equals 19 residues. V shed 4 bases and J shed 0 bases, with 21 bases lying between them. The CDR3 region is CASSSLGGGPKPNTGELFF. The CDR3, as DNA: TGTGCCAGCAGCTCGCTGGGAGGGGGGCCTAAACCGAACACCGGGGAGCTGTTTTTT.

Only one count was recorded for this clone. The rearrangement links TRBV18 to TRBJ2-7; 7 nucleotides line up with TRBD1. The CDR3 covers 13 residues. Germline V gene lookup returns CDR1 KGHSH and CDR2 LQKENI. V lost 3 bases to trimming and J lost 6 bases; unmatched junction nucleotides: 5. The CDR3 DNA sequence: TGTGCCAGCTCACCGGATGACAGGGCCGAGCAGTACTTC. Its protein product is CASSPDDRAEQYF. Together with reference TRBV18 and TRBJ2-7, the CDR3 gives the full variable domain: NAGVMQNPRHLVRRRGQEARLRCSPMKGHSHVYWYRQLPEEGLKFMVYLQKENIIDESGMPKERFSAEFPKEGPSILRIQQVVRGDSAAYFCASSPDDRAEQYFGPGTRLTVT.

J is TRBJ2-5 and V is TRBV19; possibly TRBD1 for D (5 bases). The CDR3 loop spans 14 amino acids. V lost 5 bases, J lost 4 bases, and 14 bases lay in between. Per germline, CDR1 LNHDA and CDR2 SQIVND (reference sequence). The CDR3 coding sequence is TGTGCCAGTAGTGGAACCAGGGATTCAGAGACCCAGTACTTC. Encoded protein: CASSGTRDSETQYF.

CDR3 coding DNA: TGTGCCATCAGTGTGGGTAGGGGGGGCACCGGGGAGCTGTTTTTT. Its translation is CAISVGRGGTGELFF. This chain links TRBV10-3 with TRBJ2-2; a possible D gene is TRBD2 (7 bases). Trimming removed 4 bases from V and 4 bases from J, with 13 bases in between. Looked up from germline, CDR1 is ENHRY and CDR2 is SYGVKD. The CDR3 contains 15 residues.

This chain uses TRBV5-4 with TRBJ2-1; 7 positions agree with TRBD1. The CDR3 contains 15 residues. V lost 4 bases to trimming and J lost 4 bases; unmatched junction nucleotides: 8. The V gene's germline CDR1 is SGHNT and CDR2 YYREEE (reference sequence). The CDR3 coding sequence is TGTGCCAGCAGCGATTGGACAGGAGCTTACAATGAGCAGTTCTTC. This sequence encodes CASSDWTGAYNEQFF.

This rearrangement joins TRBV2 to TRBJ1-5, with unresolved D. The ends were cut back, 3 bases at V and 4 bases at J, with 4 bases in the middle. Per germline, CDR1 SNHLY and CDR2 FYNNEI. The length of the CDR3 is 12 residues. The CDR3 DNA is TGTGCCAGCAGTGACCCGAATCAGCCCCAGCATTTT. Its translation is CASSDPNQPQHF.

Only one count was recorded for this clone. V gene TRBV29-1 combines with J gene TRBJ2-1, with 7 bases identical to TRBD2. This CDR3 has 13 residues. V gave up 4 bases and J gave up 3 bases; unmatched junction bases: 3. The germline CDR1 and CDR2 sequences are SQVTM and ANQGSEA. CDR3 coding DNA: TGCAGCGTTGGCCGGGGGGTCTACAATGAGCAGTTCTTC. Its translation: CSVGRGVYNEQFF.

This clone was seen a single time. The genes are TRBV7-8 and TRBJ2-1, with 7 bases aligning to TRBD2. Germline CDR1 and CDR2: SGHVS and FQNEAQ. V dropped 1 base and J dropped 1; count of bases not matched to a gene: 13. The CDR3 length is 19 residues. CDR3 DNA: TGTGCCAGCAGCTTAGACCTCCTGACAGTCGGGGGGTCCTACAATGAGCAGTTCTTC. It codes for CASSLDLLTVGGSYNEQFF.

The CDR3 DNA reads as TGCGCCAGCAGCTTGGGCGGGACAGAAGATGAAGCTTTCTTT. Its protein is CASSLGGTEDEAFF. This chain links TRBV5-1 with TRBJ1-1; 7 bases are shared with TRBD1. V lost 0 bases and J lost 7; bases outside the gene matches: 6. The CDR3 spans 14 residues. Germline V gives CDR1 SGHRS, CDR2 YFSETQ. Complete variable domain (other parts from reference TRBV5-1 and TRBJ1-1): KAGVTQTPRYLIKTRGQQVTLSCSPISGHRSVSWYQQTPGQGLQFLFEYFSETQRNKGNFPGRFSGRQFSNSRSEMNVSTLELGDSALYLCASSLGGTEDEAFFGQGTRLTVV.

V is TRBV7-9 and J is TRBJ2-1, with D perhaps matching TRBD1 (6 bases). This CDR3 is built from 14 residues. CDR1 SEHNR and CDR2 FQNEAQ come from the germline V gene (reference sequence). V gave up 5 bases and J gave up 5 bases, with 13 bases separating them. Here the CDR3 DNA reads TGTGCCAGCAGCCCCACCGGGACACACAATGAGCAGTTCTTC. This sequence encodes CASSPTGTHNEQFF.

The chain recombines TRBV23-1 with TRBJ1-5; no definite D call. TRBV23-1 is flagged as an ORF with uncertain function. The CDR3 loop spans 16 amino acids. The V and J ends lost 0 bases and 3 bases respectively, with 12 bases between them. CDR3 in DNA: TGCGCCAGCAGTCAATCGCGAGGGCGGCCCAATCAGCCCCAGCATTTT. It codes for CASSQSRGRPNQPQHF.

The chain recombines TRBV6-5 with TRBJ2-2, with a tentative D call TRBD2 (6 bases). Trimming shortened V by 6 bases and J by 0 bases, and 11 bases separated the two germline ends. This CDR3 has 15 amino acids. Germline values: CDR1 MNHEY, CDR2 SVGAGI. The DNA for the CDR3 is TGTGCCAGCAGGCCCCCGGGGGCGAACACCGGGGAGCTGTTTTTT. Encoded protein: CASRPPGANTGELFF.

The chain has TRBV11-3 and TRBJ1-1; unclear D gene. The CDR3 contains 14 residues. Between the trimmed V and J ends, which lost 5 bases and 5 bases, there was a span of 15 bases. Germline CDR1 reads SGHNT; CDR2 reads YENEEA. The CDR3 DNA follows: TGTGCCAGCAGCAGAACCGGGAGCCTAACTGAAGCTTTCTTT. It encodes CASSRTGSLTEAFF.

This chain joins TRBV3-1 (or the pseudogene TRBV3-2) and TRBJ2-3; 13 nucleotides line up with TRBD2. CDR1 is LGHDT and CDR2 is YNNKEL in the germline V gene (reference sequence). V was clipped by 4 bases and J by 4 bases; unmatched bases: 2. CDR3 length: 15 amino acids. The CDR3 bases are TGTGCCAGCAGCCGGACTAGCGGGGGCTCAGATACGCAGTATTTT. Its protein product is CASSRTSGGSDTQYF.

The chain uses TRBV18 and TRBJ2-3; weak D call: TRBD2 (5 bases). This CDR3 has 13 residues. Germline V CDR1 and CDR2: KGHSH, LQKENI. V was cut by 0 bases and J by 4 bases, with 5 bases left in between. The CDR3 reads CASSPPAADTQYF. The CDR3 DNA is TGTGCCAGCTCACCACCAGCGGCAGATACGCAGTATTTT.

This clone was detected only once. This rearrangement joins TRBV5-1 to TRBJ2-3; D may be TRBD1 (5 bases). CDR1 and CDR2 from the germline V gene are SGHRS and YFSETQ. The ends were cut back, 1 base at V and 5 bases at J, with 17 bases in the middle. The CDR3 is 16 amino acids. The CDR3 reads CASSLWGRENQDTQYF. As DNA, the CDR3 is TGCGCCAGCAGCTTGTGGGGCAGGGAAAACCAAGATACGCAGTATTTT. The full variable domain, its missing parts supplied by reference TRBV5-1 and TRBJ2-3, is KAGVTQTPRYLIKTRGQQVTLSCSPISGHRSVSWYQQTPGQGLQFLFEYFSETQRNKGNFPGRFSGRQFSNSRSEMNVSTLELGDSALYLCASSLWGRENQDTQYFGPGTRLTVL.

The CDR3 sequence is CASSQVIANTEAFF. The CDR3 nucleotides are TGCGCCAGCAGCCAAGTTATAGCGAACACTGAAGCTTTCTTT. V is TRBV4-1 and J is TRBJ1-1, with D hard to call. Germline assignment: CDR1 MGHRA and CDR2 YSYEKL. The V end was cut by 1 base, the J end by 1 base, with 7 bases between. This CDR3 comprises 14 residues.

The chain recombines TRBV3-1 (or the pseudogene TRBV3-2) with TRBJ2-7; the D gene is possibly TRBD1 (5 bases). The germline V gene has CDR1 LGHDT and CDR2 YNNKEL (reference sequence). The CDR3 contains 14 residues. V lost 3 bases to trimming and J lost 0 bases, with 9 bases between them. The CDR3 spells CASSHQTVSYEQYF. Written as DNA, the CDR3 is TGTGCCAGCAGCCACCAGACAGTCTCCTACGAGCAGTACTTC.

This sequence joins TRBV5-6 and TRBJ2-7, with 11 bases lining up with TRBD1. Germline CDR1 reads SGHDT; CDR2 reads YYEEEE. This CDR3 is 15 amino acids long. V dropped 5 bases and J dropped 4; count of bases not matched to a gene: 8. Written as DNA, the CDR3 is TGTGCCAGCAGTTATGGACAGGGGGCAGGGTACGAGCAGTACTTC. Encoded protein: CASSYGQGAGYEQYF.